This T cell receptor (beta chain) was captured by sequencing in a study of graft-versus-host responses after intestinal transplantation. Study overall: Every transplant recipient was induced with anti-thymocyte globulin, then maintained on tacrolimus and steroids for two to three years.

V was clipped by 1 base and J by 6 bases, with 19 bases between them. The CDR3 spans 17 residues. Germline assignment: CDR1 LGHNA and CDR2 YSLEER. In the case of this clone: Its antigen is not known.

Assay: immunoSEQ multiplex PCR; the TCRdb copy retains only in-frame clones and omits some. This table holds about 93,000 clones, 90% to 95% found once. The source of this sequence is a human donor who received an intestinal transplant. The starting material was unstimulated CD8+ T cells sorted from spleen or lymph node cells, obtained before intestinal transplant. V usage is TRBV4-3 and J usage is TRBJ2-1; D may be TRBD2 (6 bases). In nucleotides, the CDR3 is TGCGCCAGCAGCCAAGGGAGGATTAGCGGAGGTCGCAATGAGCAGTTCTTC. Its protein product is CASSQGRISGGRNEQFF.